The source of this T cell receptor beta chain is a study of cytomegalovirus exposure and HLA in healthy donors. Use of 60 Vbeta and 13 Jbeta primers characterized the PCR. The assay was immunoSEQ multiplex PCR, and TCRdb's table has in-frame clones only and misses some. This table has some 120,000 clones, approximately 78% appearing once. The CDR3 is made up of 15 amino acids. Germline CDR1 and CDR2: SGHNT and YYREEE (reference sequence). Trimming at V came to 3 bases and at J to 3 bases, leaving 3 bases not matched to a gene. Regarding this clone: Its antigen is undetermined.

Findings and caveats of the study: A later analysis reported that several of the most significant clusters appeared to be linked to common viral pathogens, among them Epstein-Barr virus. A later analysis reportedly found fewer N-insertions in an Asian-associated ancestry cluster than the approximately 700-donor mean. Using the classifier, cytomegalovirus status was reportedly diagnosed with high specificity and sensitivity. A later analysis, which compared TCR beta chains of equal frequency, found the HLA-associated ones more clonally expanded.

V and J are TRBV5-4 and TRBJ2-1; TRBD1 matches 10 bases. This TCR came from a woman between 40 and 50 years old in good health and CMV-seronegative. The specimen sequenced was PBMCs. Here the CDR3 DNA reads TGTGCCAGCAGCTCGGGACAGGGGAACTACAATGAGCAGTTCTTC. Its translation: CASSSGQGNYNEQFF.